The source of this TCR beta chain is a study of technical replicates of blood from a handful of donors. Assay used: immunoSEQ multiplex PCR; TCRdb lists only in-frame clones, some missing. The profile shows approximately 16,000 clones, around nine tenths of them singletons. V gave up 7 bases and J gave up 4 bases; unmatched junction bases: 7. The CDR3 totals 16 residues. CDR1 and CDR2 from the germline V gene are SNHLY and FYNNEI. The sample consisted of PBMCs. This receptor was taken from a human donor in good health. This sequence joins TRBV2 and TRBJ2-2; TRBD2 matches at 12 bases. CDR3 in amino acids: CASTNILAGGTGELFF. For the CDR3, the DNA is TGTGCCAGCACCAATATACTAGCGGGGGGCACCGGGGAGCTGTTTTTT.